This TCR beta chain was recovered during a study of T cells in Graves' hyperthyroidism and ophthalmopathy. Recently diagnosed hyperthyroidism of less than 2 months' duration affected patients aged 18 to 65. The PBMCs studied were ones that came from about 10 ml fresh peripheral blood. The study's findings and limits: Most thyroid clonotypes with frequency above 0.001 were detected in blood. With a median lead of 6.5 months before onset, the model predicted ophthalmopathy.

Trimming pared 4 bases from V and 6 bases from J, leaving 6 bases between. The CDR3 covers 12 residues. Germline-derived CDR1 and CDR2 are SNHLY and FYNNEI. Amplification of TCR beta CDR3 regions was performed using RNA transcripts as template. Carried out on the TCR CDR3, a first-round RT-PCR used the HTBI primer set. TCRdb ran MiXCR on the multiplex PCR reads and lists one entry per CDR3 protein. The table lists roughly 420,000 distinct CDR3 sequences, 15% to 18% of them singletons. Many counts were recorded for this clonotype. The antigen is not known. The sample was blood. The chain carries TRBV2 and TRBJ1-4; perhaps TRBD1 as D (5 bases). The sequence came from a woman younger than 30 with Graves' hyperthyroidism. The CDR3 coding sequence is TGTGCCAGCAGTGGGGACGATGAAAAACTGTTTTTT. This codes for CASSGDDEKLFF.